The rows below give T cell receptor beta chains drawn from one sample of a study of technical replicates of blood from four donors. Assay used: immunoSEQ multiplex PCR; TCRdb lists only in-frame clones, some missing. The repertoire includes approximately 94,000 clones, around 96% of them detected once, and 0.36% sits in the top ten. Source material: T cells isolated from PBMCs. The source is a human donor in good health. CDR3s include the opening cysteine and the closing phenylalanine or tryptophan. A D gene is named only where the DNA matches it firmly. Clone size, where shown, is once, few, many, or a class for clones that have expanded.

size,J,D,V,DNA,CDR3
-,TRBJ1-3,TRBD1,TRBV7-3,TGTGCCAGCAGCCGACAGGGGGCTGGAAACACCATATATTTT,CASSRQGAGNTIYF
-,TRBJ1-2,-,TRBV18,TGTGCCAGCTCACCAACCGACAGAAACTATGGCTACACCTTC,CASSPTDRNYGYTF
-,TRBJ2-1,TRBD2,TRBV5-5,TGTGCCAGCAGCCGCGGGACTAGCTCCTACAATGAGCAGTTCTTC,CASSRGTSSYNEQFF
-,TRBJ1-5,-,TRBV4-3,TGCGCCAGCAGCCCCGGGGGGGGCTATAGCAATCAGCCCCAGCATTTT,CASSPGGGYSNQPQHF
-,TRBJ2-3,TRBD2,TRBV7-2,TGTGCCAGCAGCTTAGTTTTTTTTGGACTAGCGGGAATCACAGATACGCAGTATTTT,CASSLVFFGLAGITDTQYF
-,TRBJ1-2,-,TRBV9,TGTGCCAGCAGCTCAGGGGTCCTCCTTGGCTACACCTTC,CASSSGVLLGYTF
-,TRBJ1-5,-,TRBV30,TGTGCCTGGAGTGGAATAGGCAGGGGAAACCAGCCCCAGCATTTT,CAWSGIGRGNQPQHF
-,TRBJ2-7,-,TRBV25-1,TGTGCCAGCAGTGACTTTGGACTCAGCCCCCTCTACGAGCAGTACTTC,CASSDFGLSPLYEQYF
once,TRBJ2-2,TRBD2,TRBV7-3,TGTGCCAGCAGCATGGGGGGGGTCACCGGGGAGCTGTTTTTT,CASSMGGVTGELFF
-,TRBJ2-7,-,TRBV7-9,TGTGCCAGCAGCTTAGGCGGACTCTCCTACGAGCAGTACTTC,CASSLGGLSYEQYF
-,TRBJ2-4,-,TRBV6-6,TGTGCCAGTAGCGGAGTAGCCAAAAACATTCAGTACTTC,CASSGVAKNIQYF
-,TRBJ1-5,TRBD1,TRBV9,TGTGCCAGCAGCGTGGGGACAGGGTATCAGCCCCAGCATTTT,CASSVGTGYQPQHF
-,TRBJ1-5,-,TRBV6-6,TGTGCCAGCAGTACCAGGGTGAGAGGCAATCAGCCCCAGCATTTT,CASSTRVRGNQPQHF
-,TRBJ2-3,TRBD2,TRBV30,TGTGCCTGGAGCCTAGGGACTAGCGGGAGGTCAAATACGCAGTATTTT,CAWSLGTSGRSNTQYF
-,TRBJ2-7,TRBD1,TRBV18,TGTGCCAGCTCCCCCGGGACAGGAAGCTCCTACGAGCAGTACTTC,CASSPGTGSSYEQYF
-,TRBJ2-2,-,TRBV2,TGTGCCAGCAGTTACGGGACTTCGAACACCGGGGAGCTGTTTTTT,CASSYGTSNTGELFF
-,TRBJ2-7,TRBD2,TRBV10-3,TGTGCCATCACAAGGGGACTAGGATTGAACGAGCAGTACTTC,CAITRGLGLNEQYF
-,TRBJ1-2,-,TRBV9,TGTGCCAGCAGCGTAGGTGACTCGGTTGGCTACACCTTC,CASSVGDSVGYTF
-,TRBJ2-3,TRBD2,TRBV7-2,TGTGCCAGCAGCGCGGGACTAGCGGGGACAGATACGCAGTATTTT,CASSAGLAGTDTQYF
-,TRBJ2-1,-,TRBV9,TGTGCCAGCAGCGTAGGGACACTCTACAATGAGCAGTTCTTC,CASSVGTLYNEQFF
-,TRBJ2-1,-,TRBV9,TGTGCCAGCAGCATTCGGGAGTACAATGAGCAGTTCTTC,CASSIREYNEQFF
-,TRBJ2-1,-,TRBV9,TGTGCCAGCAGCGTAGAGCCGGGACTTAACAATGAGCAGTTCTTC,CASSVEPGLNNEQFF
-,TRBJ1-4,-,TRBV28,TGTGCCAGCAGGCGACAGTCTAATGAAAAACTGTTTTTT,CASRRQSNEKLFF
-,TRBJ2-7,-,TRBV7-2,TGTGCCAGCAGCTTACGGTTTGGTACCGTCTACGAGCAGTACTTC,CASSLRFGTVYEQYF
-,TRBJ2-5,TRBD2,TRBV28,TGTGCCAGCAGCCGACTAGCGGGTCTCCAAGAGACCCAGTACTTC,CASSRLAGLQETQYF
-,TRBJ1-5,-,TRBV4-3,TGCGCCAGCAGCCAAGATTTAAGCGGCCCCCAGCATTTT,CASSQDLSGPQHF
-,TRBJ2-1,TRBD2,TRBV25-1,TGTGCCAGCAGTGATCCCCCCGGGACTAGCGGCTCCAATGAGCAGTTCTTC,CASSDPPGTSGSNEQFF
-,TRBJ2-5,-,TRBV6-1,TGTGCCAGCAGCCCCCTAGGAGAGACCCAGTACTTC,CASSPLGETQYF
-,TRBJ2-1,TRBD2,TRBV7-9,TGTGCCAGCAGCCGCGGGGGTGAGCAGTTCTTC,CASSRGGEQFF
-,TRBJ2-7,TRBD1,TRBV5-1,TGCGCCAGCAGGCTGGACAGGGGTGGCGAGCAGTACTTC,CASRLDRGGEQYF
-,TRBJ2-7,-,TRBV10-3,TGTGCCATCCAGGAACAAAAACAGGAGCTCGAGCAGTACTTC,CAIQEQKQELEQYF
-,TRBJ1-5,TRBD1,TRBV27,TGTGCCAGCAGTCGGACAGGGACCCATCAGCCCCAGCATTTT,CASSRTGTHQPQHF